Following are 18 T cell receptor beta chains from one sample sequenced in a study of T cell responses to AZD1222 COVID-19 vaccine. Sequencing used immunoSEQ multiplex PCR; TCRdb keeps in-frame clones, though not all of them. Among over 110,000 clones, around 90% were seen once, and the ten largest hold 1.6%. This specimen was peripheral blood, taken 28 days after the second AZD1222 dose. Every receptor here comes from an adult who received the AZD1222 COVID-19 vaccine.

The chain joins TRBV5-1 to TRBJ1-1; TRBD1 agrees at 7 bases. CDR3 length: 14 residues. In germline, CDR1 is SGHRS, CDR2 YFSETQ. The V gene end was trimmed by 3 bases and the J gene end by 1 base; junction bases not matched to a gene: 3. The CDR3 reads CASSSGGPNTEAFF. The CDR3 DNA reads TGCGCCAGCAGCTCAGGGGGGCCGAACACTGAAGCTTTCTTT.

This chain uses TRBV2 with TRBJ1-4, with D possibly TRBD1 on 5 matching bases. V was shortened by 7 bases and J by 2 bases, with 5 bases between the two germline ends. Looked up from germline, CDR1 is SNHLY and CDR2 is FYNNEI. The CDR3 loop spans 12 amino acids. CDR3 nucleotide sequence: TGTGCCAGCACAGGGACTAATGAAAAACTGTTTTTT. It encodes CASTGTNEKLFF.

This clone came up a few times. V usage is TRBV7-9 and J usage is TRBJ2-7; D uncertain. V shed 1 base and J shed 2 bases, with 3 bases lying between them. Germline CDR1 reads SEHNR; CDR2 reads FQNEAQ (reference sequence). There are 12 residues in the CDR3. DNA of the CDR3: TGTGCCAGCAGCTTAGGAACCTACGAGCAGTACGTC. Its translation: CASSLGTYEQYV.

The chain recombines TRBV7-8 with TRBJ2-1; D tentatively reads TRBD1 or TRBD2 (6 bases each). V dropped 8 bases and J dropped 0 bases, with 20 bases sitting between them. There are 17 residues in the CDR3. Looked up from germline, CDR1 is SGHVS and CDR2 is FQNEAQ. CDR3 nucleotide sequence: TGTGCCAGCTTAGGGGGTGCCGGGAGCCCCTCCTACAATGAGCAGTTCTTC. It yields the protein CASLGGAGSPSYNEQFF.

The chain joins TRBV20-1 to TRBJ2-7; the match to TRBD2 covers 9 bases. Trimming removed 3 bases from V and 0 bases from J; junction bases left unmatched: 3. Germline V gives CDR1 DFQATT, CDR2 SNEGSKA (reference sequence). The CDR3 length is 14 residues. The CDR3 nucleotides are TGCAGTGCTAGTAGCGGGAGTAGCTCCTACGAGCAGTACTTC. This encodes CSASSGSSSYEQYF.

The V and J genes are TRBV11-2 and TRBJ1-2; TRBD1 aligns across 7 bases. V dropped 1 base and J dropped 8; count of bases not matched to a gene: 16. Germline CDR1 reads SGHAT; CDR2 reads FQNNGV. This CDR3 has 17 amino acids. This CDR3 is CASSLGPARQGKGGYTF. CDR3 nucleotide sequence: TGTGCCAGCAGCTTAGGTCCAGCAAGACAGGGAAAAGGCGGCTACACCTTC.

The chain carries TRBV6-6 and TRBJ1-6; TRBD1 might be the D (6 bases). From germline, CDR1 is MNHNY and CDR2 SVGAGI (reference sequence). The CDR3 spans 14 residues. V gave up 6 bases and J gave up 7 bases, with 13 bases separating them. The CDR3 is CASRRNRVNSPLHF. Here the CDR3 DNA reads TGTGCCAGCAGGAGGAACAGGGTGAATTCACCCCTCCACTTT.

The V call is TRBV7-6, the J call TRBJ1-1, with D hard to call. Germline values: CDR1 SGHVS, CDR2 FNYEAQ. Trimming removed 5 bases at V and 0 bases at J, with 13 bases between. There are 15 residues in the CDR3. CDR3 region: CASSPYGFMNTEAFF. CDR3 nucleotide sequence: TGTGCCAGCAGCCCCTACGGTTTCATGAACACTGAAGCTTTCTTT.

The gene calls are TRBV2 and TRBJ1-1, with 7 bases lining up with TRBD1. The CDR3 runs 12 residues. The germline CDR1 and CDR2 sequences are SNHLY and FYNNEI. V trimming: 8 bases; J trimming: 7 bases; junction bases outside the gene matches: 7. This CDR3 reads CASGTTGLEAFF. The CDR3 nucleotides are TGTGCCAGCGGGACGACAGGGCTTGAAGCTTTCTTT.

This sequence joins TRBV2 and TRBJ2-2; D tentatively reads TRBD1 or TRBD2 (5 bases each). Germline V gene sequence: CDR1 SNHLY, CDR2 FYNNEI. V lost 5 bases to trimming and J lost 5 bases, with 12 bases between them. The CDR3 loop spans 14 amino acids. CDR3 sequence reads: CASSRDGGTGELFF. The DNA of the CDR3 is TGTGCCAGCAGTCGGGACGGCGGGACCGGGGAGCTGTTTTTT.

The chain links TRBV11-2 to TRBJ2-1, with 11 bases identical to TRBD2. The germline CDR1 and CDR2 sequences are SGHAT and FQNNGV. Trimming at V came to 3 bases and at J to 5 bases, leaving 9 bases not matched to a gene. CDR3 length equals 17 residues. In DNA, the CDR3 is TGTGCCAGCAGCTTGACCCACGGGACTAGCGGTAACAATGAGCAGTTCTTC. Protein: CASSLTHGTSGNNEQFF.

This rearrangement joins TRBV2 to TRBJ1-6; a weak D match, TRBD1 (6 bases). There are 14 residues in the CDR3. Germline values: CDR1 SNHLY, CDR2 FYNNEI. V was cut by 4 bases and J by 5 bases, with 9 bases left in between. The CDR3 spells CASSATGDNSPLHF. Here the CDR3 DNA reads TGTGCCAGCAGTGCGACAGGCGATAATTCACCCCTCCACTTT.

The chain has TRBV29-1 and TRBJ2-7; D is possibly TRBD2 (7 bases). CDR3 length: 14 amino acids. V was shortened by 3 bases and J by 4 bases, with 16 bases between the two germline ends. CDR1 is SQVTM, CDR2 ANQGSEA, per germline. CDR3 bases: TGCAGCGTTGACCGGGCGGGGGCCTTATACGAGCAGTACGTC. It encodes CSVDRAGALYEQYV.

This clone has a single count. The chain links TRBV18 to TRBJ1-1; the D is unclear. Deletions cut 1 base from V and 0 bases from J, with 3 bases between. This CDR3 is built from 13 residues. Germline CDR1 KGHSH, CDR2 LQKENI. CDR3 nucleotides: TGTGCCAGCTCACCACAGATGAACACTGAAGCTTTCTTT. Its translation: CASSPQMNTEAFF.

In its sample, this clone was seen a few times. V is TRBV7-9 and J is TRBJ1-1, with 7 bases lining up with TRBD1. Germline trimming cut 5 bases from V and 8 bases from J; bases unmatched to any gene: 2. The CDR3 is 11 amino acids. The germline gives CDR1 SEHNR, CDR2 FQNEAQ (reference sequence). CDR3 protein: CASSADREAFF. In DNA, the CDR3 is TGTGCCAGCAGCGCGGACAGGGAAGCTTTCTTT.

CDR3 loop: CASRPDLQETQYF. The CDR3 DNA reads as TGTGCCAGCAGACCCGACTTGCAAGAGACCCAGTACTTC. The chain carries TRBV6-5 and TRBJ2-5, with D uncertain. Germline-derived CDR1 and CDR2 are MNHEY and SVGAGI. The CDR3 contains 13 residues. V gave up 6 bases and J gave up 2 bases, with 10 bases separating them.

The chain couples TRBV27 to TRBJ1-1; D perhaps matches TRBD1 (6 bases). V was cut by 3 bases and J by 5 bases, with 13 bases left in between. The germline V gene has CDR1 MNHEY and CDR2 SMNVEV (reference sequence). The CDR3 is made up of 14 amino acids. The CDR3 region is CASSLSPGVTEAFF. The CDR3 DNA is TGTGCCAGCAGTTTGTCCCCAGGGGTGACTGAAGCTTTCTTT.

V is TRBV30 and J is TRBJ2-7; D is uncertain. V was trimmed by 0 bases and J by 3 bases, leaving 9 bases between them. The germline V gene encodes CDR1 GTSNPN and CDR2 SVGIG (reference sequence). The CDR3 sequence is 13 residues long. This CDR3 is CAWSVPPLYEQYF. CDR3 bases: TGTGCCTGGAGTGTACCTCCCCTCTACGAGCAGTACTTC. Full variable domain (rest looked up from reference TRBV30 and TRBJ2-7): SQTIHQWPATLVQPVGSPLSLECTVEGTSNPNLYWYRQAAGRGLQLLFYSVGIGQISSEVPQNLSASRPQDRQFILSSKKLLLSDSGFYLCAWSVPPLYEQYFGPGTRLTVT.